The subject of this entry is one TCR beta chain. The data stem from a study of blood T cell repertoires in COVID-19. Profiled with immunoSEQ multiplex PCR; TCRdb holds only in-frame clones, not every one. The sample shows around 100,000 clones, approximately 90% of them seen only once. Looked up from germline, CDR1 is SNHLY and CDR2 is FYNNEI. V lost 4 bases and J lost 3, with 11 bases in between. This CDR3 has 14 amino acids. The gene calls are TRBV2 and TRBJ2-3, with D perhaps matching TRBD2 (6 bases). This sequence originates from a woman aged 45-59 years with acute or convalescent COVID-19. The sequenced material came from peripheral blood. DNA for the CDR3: TGTGCCAGCAGTGGATGGACTAATACAGATACGCAGTATTTT. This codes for CASSGWTNTDTQYF.